What follows describes a single TCR beta chain. What it binds is not known. CDR3 length: 15 residues. The ends were cut back, 4 bases at V and 8 bases at J, with 19 bases in the middle. Germline CDR1 SGHKS, CDR2 YYEKEE (reference sequence). The sample is drawn from a study of cytomegalovirus exposure and HLA in healthy donors. Study at large: The roughly 120 million unique TCR beta sequences, from about 170 million T cells, were found by an earlier analysis. The study's early data release held 80 million to 95 million unique TCRs from HLA-typed donors.

Study observations and caveats: When analyzed later, a missense DCLRE1C variant was found to be linked to TCR beta V- and J-gene trimming. Versus the approximately 700-donor mean, an Asian-associated ancestry cluster reportedly showed fewer N-insertions in a later analysis.

PCR amplification relied on 60 Vbeta primers (plus 13 Jbeta primers). Generated by immunoSEQ multiplex PCR, the TCRdb table keeps only in-frame clones and is missing some. The data hold 110,000 to 150,000 clones, with approximately 77% observed a single time. The sequenced sample was PBMCs. The receptor was isolated from a woman in her 50s in good health and CMV-seronegative. This sequence joins TRBV5-5 and TRBJ2-4; TRBD1 is a possible D gene (5 bases). The CDR3 DNA sequence: TGTGCCAGCAGCGACCCGCCCCAGGGTGGCGACATTCAGTACTTC. It yields the protein CASSDPPQGGDIQYF.